The rows below give T cell receptor beta chains drawn from one sample of a study of beta chain features in type 1 diabetes. Using immunoSEQ multiplex PCR, the repertoire was profiled, and TCRdb retains in-frame clones only, with some absent. Of about 320,000 clones listed, approximately 15% are singletons. The sequenced material came from central memory CD4+ T cells from blood. The receptor set was obtained from a man aged 25-40 years in good health. Both conserved end residues are part of each CDR3. Each record gives: J gene, clone size, V gene, D gene, CDR3 DNA, CDR3 protein. A D gene is named only where the DNA matches it firmly. Clone size appears in some rows only: once, few, many, or a class for an expanded clone.

j_call: TRBJ2-7; clone_size: few; v_call: TRBV6-5; d_call: -; cdr3_nt: TGTGCCAGCAGTTACGAGGACAGTTACGAGCAGTACTTC; cdr3_aa: CASSYEDSYEQYF
j_call: TRBJ1-1; clone_size: -; v_call: TRBV21-1; d_call: -; cdr3_nt: TGTGCCAGCAGCAAAGCGCGGAGGGCACGGGGCACTGAAGCTTTCTTT; cdr3_aa: CASSKARRARGTEAFF
j_call: TRBJ1-4; clone_size: few; v_call: TRBV4-3; d_call: -; cdr3_nt: TGCGCCAGCAGCCAAGGCGGGGAAACGATGGAAAAACTGTTTTTT; cdr3_aa: CASSQGGETMEKLFF
j_call: TRBJ1-1; clone_size: many; v_call: TRBV4-1; d_call: -; cdr3_nt: TGCGCCAGCAGCCAACAGGTGATGAACACTGAAGCTTTCTTT; cdr3_aa: CASSQQVMNTEAFF
j_call: TRBJ1-2; clone_size: -; v_call: TRBV7-2; d_call: TRBD1; cdr3_nt: TGTGCCAGCAGCCCCCCGACAGGGGTAATCGGCTACACCTTC; cdr3_aa: CASSPPTGVIGYTF
j_call: TRBJ1-3; clone_size: -; v_call: TRBV19; d_call: -; cdr3_nt: TGTGCCAGTAGTCTTACACAGGGTTCCTCAGGAAACACCATATATTTT; cdr3_aa: CASSLTQGSSGNTIYF
j_call: TRBJ2-2; clone_size: -; v_call: TRBV11-2; d_call: TRBD1; cdr3_nt: TGTGCCAGCAGCTTACCGACCGGGACAGGGAAGGCCGGGGAGCTGTTTTTT; cdr3_aa: CASSLPTGTGKAGELFF
j_call: TRBJ1-1; clone_size: -; v_call: TRBV7-2; d_call: -; cdr3_nt: TGTGCCAGCAGCTTAGATGTAACTGAAGCTTTCTTT; cdr3_aa: CASSLDVTEAFF
j_call: TRBJ1-1; clone_size: -; v_call: TRBV6-5; d_call: -; cdr3_nt: TGTGCCAGCAGCCAACAGGCTGAAGCTTTCTTT; cdr3_aa: CASSQQAEAFF
j_call: TRBJ2-1; clone_size: -; v_call: TRBV7-2; d_call: -; cdr3_nt: TGTGCCAGCAGCTTAGGACTAGCCTACAATGAGCAGTTCTTC; cdr3_aa: CASSLGLAYNEQFF
j_call: TRBJ2-1; clone_size: -; v_call: TRBV11-1; d_call: -; cdr3_nt: TGTGCCAGCAGCTCCGGGACAAGCTCCTACAATGAGCAGTTCTTC; cdr3_aa: CASSSGTSSYNEQFF